What follows describes a single T cell receptor beta chain. What it binds is not known. Other DNA sequences in the sample encode the same CDR3. The sample comes from a study of cytomegalovirus exposure and HLA in healthy donors. Notes on the study in general: Researchers catalogued roughly 170 TCR beta chains as cytomegalovirus-associated. Roughly uniform depth of sequencing across donors was assumed in presence/absence analyses.

V was clipped by 6 bases and J by 5 bases; unmatched bases: 10. The germline gives CDR1 MNHEY, CDR2 SMNVEV (reference sequence). The CDR3 has 15 amino acids. The PCR employed 60 Vbeta primers together with 13 Jbeta primers. Clones were sequenced by immunoSEQ multiplex PCR, and TCRdb holds only the in-frame ones, with some missing. The sample lists 130,000 or so clones, more than 60% occurring once. This sequence was found in a female donor in good health and CMV-seronegative. The chain combines TRBV27 with TRBJ1-1; 9 bases line up with TRBD1. The specimen sequenced was PBMCs. The CDR3 nucleotides read TGTGCCAGCAGCTTCGGGACAGGGTTAAGAACTGAAGCTTTCTTT. Protein sequence: CASSFGTGLRTEAFF.